These T cell receptor beta chains were read from a single sample in a study of T cells after yellow fever vaccination. TCRdb fed the 5' RACE reads into MiXCR, producing one record per CDR3 protein. The sample holds some 500,000 distinct CDR3 sequences; approximately 13% are singletons and the top ten take 11% to 15%. The material was PBMCs, obtained on the day of the yellow fever booster vaccination. These receptors all come from a young man who received the YFV17D yellow fever vaccine. CDR3s include the opening cysteine and the closing phenylalanine or tryptophan. D genes are given only for firm matches. Size is omitted from some rows. Given values are once, few, many or a class for expanded clones.

d_call	v_call	j_call	clone_size	cdr3_aa	cdr3_nt
TRBD1	TRBV29-1	TRBJ2-2	many	CSGLPTGGTGELFF	TGCAGCGGGCTTCCTACAGGGGGGACCGGGGAGCTGTTTTTT
TRBD2	TRBV7-9	TRBJ2-5	few	CASTGGVGGETQYF	TGTGCCTCTACCGGGGGGGTCGGGGGAGAGACCCAGTACTTC
.	TRBV5-1	TRBJ2-7	.	CASSLAGSVPYYEQYF	TGCGCCAGCAGCTTGGCCGGGTCGGTACCCTACTACGAGCAGTACTTC
.	TRBV7-2	TRBJ2-7	.	CASSPGWYEQYF	TGTGCCAGCAGCCCAGGGTGGTACGAGCAGTACTTC
.	TRBV30	TRBJ1-1	few	CAWMSGLTAFF	TGTGCCTGGATGTCGGGCTTAACGGCTTTCTTT
TRBD2	TRBV19	TRBJ2-1	.	CASSTASGGGNEQFF	TGTGCCAGTAGTACCGCTAGCGGAGGTGGTAATGAGCAGTTCTTC
.	TRBV5-6	TRBJ2-3	.	CASSLPRKLGTDTQYF	TGTGCCAGCAGCTTGCCCCGGAAACTAGGCACAGATACGCAGTATTTT
.	TRBV20-1	TRBJ2-6	.	CSARLELPGVLTF	TGCAGTGCTAGGCTGGAGCTTCCCGGCGTCCTGACTTTC
.	TRBV30	TRBJ1-4	.	CAFDSGEKLFF	TGTGCCTTCGACAGTGGGGAAAAACTGTTTTTT
.	TRBV18	TRBJ2-5	.	CASSRANQETQYF	TGTGCCAGCTCACGGGCAAACCAAGAGACCCAGTACTTC
.	TRBV21-1	TRBJ2-5	.	CASSKRASGAPQETQYF	TGTGCCAGCAGCAAACGGGCTAGCGGGGCCCCCCAGGAGACCCAGTACTTC
.	TRBV24-1	TRBJ2-2	many	CATSDSELGRSGELFF	TGTGCCACCAGTGACTCTGAACTAGGGCGATCTGGGGAGCTGTTTTTT
TRBD2	TRBV20-1	TRBJ2-4	few	CSARDPSGGGNIQYF	TGCAGTGCTAGAGATCCGTCGGGAGGGGGAAACATTCAGTACTTC
.	TRBV4-2	TRBJ2-1	.	CASSQEAGTQYNEQFF	TGTGCCAGCAGCCAAGAAGCCGGGACACAGTACAATGAGCAGTTCTTC
.	TRBV5-5	TRBJ1-1	many	CASSFTDSMNTEAFF	TGTGCCAGCAGCTTTACTGACAGCATGAACACTGAAGCTTTCTTT
.	TRBV7-3	TRBJ2-7	many	CASSLDWAYYEQYF	TGTGCCAGCAGCTTAGATTGGGCCTACTACGAGCAGTACTTC
.	TRBV6-2/TRBV6-3	TRBJ1-1	few	CASNKQGKLMNTEAFF	TGTGCCAGCAACAAACAGGGAAAACTCATGAACACTGAAGCTTTCTTT
.	TRBV7-2	TRBJ2-3	many	CASSFPGTPIDTQYF	TGTGCCAGCAGCTTCCCCGGGACGCCAATAGATACGCAGTATTTT
TRBD1	TRBV7-8	TRBJ2-7	few	CASSKIRDRGSEQYF	TGTGCCAGCAGCAAAATCCGGGACAGGGGCTCCGAGCAGTACTTC
TRBD2	TRBV28	TRBJ2-3	.	CAIRAGSSRTDTQYF	TGTGCCATCAGAGCGGGAAGTTCTCGCACAGATACGCAGTATTTT
.	TRBV27	TRBJ2-1	few	CASSVSRPNEQFF	TGTGCCAGCAGCGTTTCCCGCCCCAATGAGCAGTTCTTC
.	TRBV19	TRBJ2-5	.	CASSIRRASSETQYF	TGTGCCAGTAGTATACGCAGGGCTTCGTCAGAGACCCAGTACTTC
.	TRBV6-2/TRBV6-3	TRBJ2-7	.	CASVQDSGTYEQYF	TGTGCCAGCGTCCAGGACAGTGGAACCTACGAGCAGTACTTC
.	TRBV20-1	TRBJ1-1	.	CSARVVGGSGKTEAFF	TGCAGTGCTAGAGTCGTCGGAGGGTCGGGGAAAACTGAAGCTTTCTTT
.	TRBV4-3	TRBJ2-1	few	CASSVRGGAYNEQFF	TGCGCCAGCAGCGTAAGAGGGGGGGCTTACAATGAGCAGTTCTTC
TRBD2	TRBV7-2	TRBJ2-2	few	CASSLVPGGSTGELFF	TGTGCCAGCAGCTTAGTGCCAGGCGGGAGCACCGGGGAGCTGTTTTTT
TRBD2	TRBV6-2/TRBV6-3	TRBJ2-3	few	CASSSTSGRDTQYF	TGTGCCAGCAGTTCGACTAGCGGGAGGGATACGCAGTATTTT
TRBD2	TRBV7-8	TRBJ2-3	few	CASSLGLALSTDTQYF	TGTGCCAGCAGCTTAGGACTAGCGCTGAGCACAGATACGCAGTATTTT